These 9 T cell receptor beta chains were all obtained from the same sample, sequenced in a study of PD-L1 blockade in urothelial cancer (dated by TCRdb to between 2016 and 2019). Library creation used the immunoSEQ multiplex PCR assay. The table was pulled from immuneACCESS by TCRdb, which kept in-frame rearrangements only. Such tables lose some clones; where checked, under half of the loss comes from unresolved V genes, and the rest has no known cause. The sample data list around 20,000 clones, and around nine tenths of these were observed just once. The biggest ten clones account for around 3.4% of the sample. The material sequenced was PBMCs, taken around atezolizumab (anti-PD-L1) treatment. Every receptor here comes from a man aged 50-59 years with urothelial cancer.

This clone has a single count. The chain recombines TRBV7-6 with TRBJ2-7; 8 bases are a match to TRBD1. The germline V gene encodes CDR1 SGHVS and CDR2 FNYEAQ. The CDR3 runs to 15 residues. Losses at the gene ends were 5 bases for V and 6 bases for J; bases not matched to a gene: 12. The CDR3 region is CASSPRTGLWVEQYF. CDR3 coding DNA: TGTGCCAGCAGCCCTCGGACAGGGTTGTGGGTCGAGCAGTACTTC.

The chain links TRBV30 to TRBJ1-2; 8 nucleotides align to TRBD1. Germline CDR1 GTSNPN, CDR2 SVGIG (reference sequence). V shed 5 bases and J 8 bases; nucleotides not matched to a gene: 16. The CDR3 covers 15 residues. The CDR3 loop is CAWFGTGRRTGGYTF. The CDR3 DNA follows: TGTGCCTGGTTCGGGACAGGTCGACGGACGGGGGGCTACACCTTC.

CDR3 loop: CASSPRQGASTGELFF. The CDR3 bases are TGTGCCAGCTCACCTCGCCAGGGGGCGTCGACCGGGGAGCTGTTTTTT. V usage is TRBV18 and J usage is TRBJ2-2, with 8 positions matching TRBD1. The germline V gene has CDR1 KGHSH and CDR2 LQKENI. The CDR3 extends over 16 amino acids. V trimming: 3 bases; J trimming: 5 bases; junction bases outside the gene matches: 8. Full variable domain (outside the CDR3, taken from reference TRBV18 and TRBJ2-2): NAGVMQNPRHLVRRRGQEARLRCSPMKGHSHVYWYRQLPEEGLKFMVYLQKENIIDESGMPKERFSAEFPKEGPSILRIQQVVRGDSAAYFCASSPRQGASTGELFFGEGSRLTVL.

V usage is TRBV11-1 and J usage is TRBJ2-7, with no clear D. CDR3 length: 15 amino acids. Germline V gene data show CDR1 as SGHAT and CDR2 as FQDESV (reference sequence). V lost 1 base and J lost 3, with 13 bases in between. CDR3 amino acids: CASSLVGDKGYEQYF. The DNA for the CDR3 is TGTGCCAGCAGCTTAGTCGGTGACAAAGGCTACGAGCAGTACTTC.

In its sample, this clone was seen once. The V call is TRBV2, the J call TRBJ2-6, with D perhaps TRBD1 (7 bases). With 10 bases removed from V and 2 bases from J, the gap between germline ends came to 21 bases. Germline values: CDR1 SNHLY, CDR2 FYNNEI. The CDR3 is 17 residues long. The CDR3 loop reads CATRIGGGLTGANVLTF. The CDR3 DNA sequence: TGTGCCACCCGGATAGGAGGGGGCTTAACTGGGGCCAACGTCCTGACTTTC.

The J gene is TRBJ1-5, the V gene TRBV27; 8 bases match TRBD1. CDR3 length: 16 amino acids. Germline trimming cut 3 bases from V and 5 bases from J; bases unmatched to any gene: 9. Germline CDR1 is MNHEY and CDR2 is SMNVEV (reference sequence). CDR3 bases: TGTGCCAGCAGTTTGGTCGGCCAGGGGGCTGATCAGCCCCAGCATTTT. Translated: CASSLVGQGADQPQHF.

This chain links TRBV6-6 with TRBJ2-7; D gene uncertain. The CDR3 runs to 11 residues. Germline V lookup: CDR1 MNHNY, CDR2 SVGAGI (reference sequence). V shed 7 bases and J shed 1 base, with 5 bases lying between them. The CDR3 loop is CASTQSYEQYF. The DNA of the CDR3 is TGTGCCAGCACCCAATCCTACGAGCAGTACTTC.

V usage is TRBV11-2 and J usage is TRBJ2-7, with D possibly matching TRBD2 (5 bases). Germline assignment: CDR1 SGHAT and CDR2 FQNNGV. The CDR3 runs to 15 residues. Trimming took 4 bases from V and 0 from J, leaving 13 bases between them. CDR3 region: CASSSVRRSSYEQYF. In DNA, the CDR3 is TGTGCCAGCAGCTCCGTCCGGAGGAGCTCCTACGAGCAGTACTTC.

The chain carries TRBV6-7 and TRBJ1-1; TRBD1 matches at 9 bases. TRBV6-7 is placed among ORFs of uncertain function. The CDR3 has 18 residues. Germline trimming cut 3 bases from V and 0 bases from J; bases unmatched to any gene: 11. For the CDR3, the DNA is TGTGCCAGCAGTTATTTGAACAGGGGGCGCCGGATGAACACTGAAGCTTTCTTT. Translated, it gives CASSYLNRGRRMNTEAFF.